This paragraph reports one T cell receptor (beta chain). Its binding antigen is unknown. Per-base qualities were not stored, and no clone one base away is much larger. Genomic DNA served as template for TCR beta VDJ combination and CDR3 sequence profiling. An Illumina HiSeq 2000 was the platform used for TCR repertoire sequencing. Regarding the original processing steps: Repertoire assessment relied on Simpson's diversity index, CDR3 size and DJ length profiles, and TRBV/TRBJ rearrangement plots. The most abundant DNA sequence in the deep sequencing data was taken as the immunodominant clone. CDR3 amino acid sequences were checked for sharing across subjects and were also compared against the VDJdb database and published repertoires. The raw public reads went through TCRdb reprocessing: fastp at Q25, MiXCR clone calling, in-frame beta chains kept. Each CDR3 protein appears once, grouped with its most common genes and DNA. The V and J calls and clone size come from TCRdb's table, not from the authors' own analysis. Recorded for this sample are some 410,000 distinct CDR3 sequences; 55% to 70% of them occurred a single time. The top ten clones comprise approximately 4% of the sample.

The CDR1 and CDR2 encoded by the germline V gene (reference sequence) are SEHNR and FQNEAQ. A distance of 12 bases separates the germline ends of V and J, which lose 5 bases and 10 bases respectively. From its cysteine to its phenylalanine, the CDR3 spans 13 amino acids. The CDR3 DNA has 39 bases and is translated from base 1. The data derive from a study of CD8+CD57+ T cells in acquired aplastic anemia (dated by TCRdb to the late 2010s). The study in broad terms: On average, sorted CD4+ and CD8+ cells yielded approximately 3 ug of extracted DNA, with a range of about 0.18 to 27.4 ug. An average of approximately 9.8 million reads for CD4+ cells and under 13 million reads for CD8+ cells was obtained from healthy donor samples. Study-wide conclusions, independent of this receptor: Between patients and healthy controls, no significant difference in CD8+ Simpson's diversity was found (P=0.060). Twenty-nine CD8+ CDR3 sequences were shared between patients and controls but appeared highly expressed in patients and within their immunodominant clones.

In this study, sorted CD4+ and CD8+ T cells from the blood of healthy subjects and of severe aplastic anemia patients had their TCR repertoires deep-sequenced. Ficoll-Paque density gradient centrifugation was used to isolate peripheral blood mononuclear cells. Before DNA was extracted, CD4+ and CD8+ T cells were sorted using either FACS or magnetic beads. The receptor chain draws on TRBV7-9 and TRBJ1-6; the D gene is perhaps TRBD1, from 6 matching bases. Sample: sorted CD4+, CD8+, or CD8+CD57+ T cells (not recorded which) from PBMCs. The TCR comes from a human donor in good health, serving as a control. DNA sequence: TGTGCCAGCAGCCCGGACAGTTGGTCACCCCTCCACTTT. This sequence encodes CASSPDSWSPLHF.